The present TCR beta chain was sequenced within a study of blood T cell repertoires in COVID-19. At the level of the study: From the United States, Italy and Spain came samples of acute and convalescent COVID-19. In each case, the material was cDNA or gDNA derived from T cells, B-cell-depleted T cells, or PBMCs.

V shed 1 base, J shed 4 bases, and the junction held 3 bases outside the gene matches. Germline CDR1 is MNHNY and CDR2 is SVGAGI (reference sequence). There are 14 residues in the CDR3. Per the study methods: How many nucleated cells were present was estimated from reference gene primer amplification. Sequencing was performed with immunoSEQ multiplex PCR; in TCRdb, only in-frame clones are kept and a portion is missing. D and trimming come from the DNA, and the V and J calls and clone size come from that table. The profile shows approximately 70,000 clones, about 91% of them singletons. The chain has TRBV6-6 and TRBJ2-7, with 8 bases that match TRBD1. The receptor comes from a human donor with active COVID-19. The donor label of this sample is uncertain. The sequenced sample consisted of peripheral blood. CDR3 bases: TGTGCCAGCAGTTACTTGGACAGGGATTACGAGCAGTACTTC. It encodes CASSYLDRDYEQYF.